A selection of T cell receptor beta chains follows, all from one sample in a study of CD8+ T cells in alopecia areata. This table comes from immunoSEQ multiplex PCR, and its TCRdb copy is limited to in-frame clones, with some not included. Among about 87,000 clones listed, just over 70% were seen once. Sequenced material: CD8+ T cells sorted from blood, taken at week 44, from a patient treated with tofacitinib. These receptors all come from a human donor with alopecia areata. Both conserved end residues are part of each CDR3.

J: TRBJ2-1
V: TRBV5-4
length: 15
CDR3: CASSVGGASYNEQFF

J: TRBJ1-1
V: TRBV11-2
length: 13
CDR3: CASSLGSRAEAFF

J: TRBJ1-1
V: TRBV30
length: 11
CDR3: CAWSGSAEAFF

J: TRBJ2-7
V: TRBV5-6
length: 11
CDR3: CASSRNGEQYF

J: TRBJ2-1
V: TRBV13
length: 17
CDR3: CASSLAALQGTYNEQFF

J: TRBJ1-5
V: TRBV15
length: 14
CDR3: CATSRGTGEQPQHF

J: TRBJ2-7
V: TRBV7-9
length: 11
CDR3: CASSLGIEQYF

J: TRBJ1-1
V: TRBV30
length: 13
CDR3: CAWSLGTGTEAFF

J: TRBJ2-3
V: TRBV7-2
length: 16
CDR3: CASSLPDRTGTDTQYF

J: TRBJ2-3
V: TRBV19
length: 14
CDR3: CASSIESVTDTQYF

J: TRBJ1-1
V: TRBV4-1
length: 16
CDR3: CASSQEWPRGRTEAFF

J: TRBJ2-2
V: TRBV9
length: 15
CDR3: CASSVAGTVTGELFF

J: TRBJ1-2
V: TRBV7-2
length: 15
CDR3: CASSYSTGDLYGYTF

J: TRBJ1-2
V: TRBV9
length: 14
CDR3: CASSGTGTVYGYTF

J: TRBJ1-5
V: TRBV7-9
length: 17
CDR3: CASSLEGSGHSNQPQHF

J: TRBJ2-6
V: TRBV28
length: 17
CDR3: CASSWDREVSGANVLTF

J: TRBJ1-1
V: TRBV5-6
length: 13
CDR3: CASSSYLNTEAFF

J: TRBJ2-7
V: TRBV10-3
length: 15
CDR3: CAISEEDRDSYEQYF

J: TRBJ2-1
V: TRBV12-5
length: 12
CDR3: CASGPSFNEQFF

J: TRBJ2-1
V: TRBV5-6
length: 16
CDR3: CASSSSGTRLGNEQFF

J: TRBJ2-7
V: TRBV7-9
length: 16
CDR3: CASSPQGTGSTYEQYF

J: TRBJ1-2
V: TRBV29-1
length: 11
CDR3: CSDNRDNGYTF

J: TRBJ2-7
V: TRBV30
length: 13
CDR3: CAWSTGFSYEQYF

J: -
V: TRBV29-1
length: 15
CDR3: CSVEDHRSPPYEQYF

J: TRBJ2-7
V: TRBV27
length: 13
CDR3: CASRSGRLREQYF

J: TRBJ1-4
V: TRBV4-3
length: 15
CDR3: CASSQDRDRGKKPFF

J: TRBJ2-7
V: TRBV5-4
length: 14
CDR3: CASSLVGDENEQYF

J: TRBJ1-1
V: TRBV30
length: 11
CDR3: CAWGDFTEAFF

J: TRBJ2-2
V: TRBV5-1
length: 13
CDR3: CASSSRGTGELFF

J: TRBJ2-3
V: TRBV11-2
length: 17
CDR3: CASSLGTSGDFTDTQYF

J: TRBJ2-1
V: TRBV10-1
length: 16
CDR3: CASSDQPDSIYNEQFF

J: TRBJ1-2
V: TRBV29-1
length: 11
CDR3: CSVEQGVGYTF

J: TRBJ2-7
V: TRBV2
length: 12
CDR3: CASSETIDEQYF

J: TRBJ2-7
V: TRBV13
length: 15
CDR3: CASSLEAGGSVEQYF

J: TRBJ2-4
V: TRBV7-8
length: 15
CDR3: CASSEQGTAKNIQYF

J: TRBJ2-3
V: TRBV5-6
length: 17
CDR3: CASSLGLETSISDTQYF

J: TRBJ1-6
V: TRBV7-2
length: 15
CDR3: CASSPSRAANSPLHF

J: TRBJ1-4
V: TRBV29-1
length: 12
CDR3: CSVGGGNEKLFF

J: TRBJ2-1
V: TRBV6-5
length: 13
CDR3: CASSYSRVNEQFF

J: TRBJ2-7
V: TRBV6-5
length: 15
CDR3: CASSSTREGSYEQYF

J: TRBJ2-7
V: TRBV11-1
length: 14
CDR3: CASSGGQGAYEQYF

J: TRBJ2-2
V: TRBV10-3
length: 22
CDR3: CAISPTGDGAQDEKANTGELFF

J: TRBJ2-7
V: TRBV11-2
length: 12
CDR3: CASSFAVDEQYF

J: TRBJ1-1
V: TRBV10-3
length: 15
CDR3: CAISDSGTGDPEAFF

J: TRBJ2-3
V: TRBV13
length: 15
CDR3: CASSLSRGGTDTQYF

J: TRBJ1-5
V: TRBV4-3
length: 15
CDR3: CASSQDVGRGQPQHF